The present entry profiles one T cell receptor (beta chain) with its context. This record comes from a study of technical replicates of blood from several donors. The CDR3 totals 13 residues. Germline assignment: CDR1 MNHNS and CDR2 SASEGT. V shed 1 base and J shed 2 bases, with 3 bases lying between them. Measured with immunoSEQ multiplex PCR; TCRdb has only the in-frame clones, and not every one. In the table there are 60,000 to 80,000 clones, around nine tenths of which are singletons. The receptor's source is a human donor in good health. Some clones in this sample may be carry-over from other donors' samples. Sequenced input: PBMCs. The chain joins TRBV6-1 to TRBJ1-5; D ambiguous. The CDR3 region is CASSEGGNQPQHF. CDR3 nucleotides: TGTGCCAGCAGTGAAGGAGGCAATCAGCCCCAGCATTTT.